Listed here are 16 T cell receptor beta chains from one sample, sequenced in a study of T cell repertoires in cytomegalovirus infection (dated by TCRdb to between 2018 and 2021). The treatment or condition label, as the study defines it: in vitro stimulation with specific CMV peptide epitopes to enrich CMV-specific T cells. These TCRs' antigens remain unknown. The run used an Illumina HiSeq 1500. TCRdb trimmed public reads at Q25 via fastp, called clones via MiXCR and kept in-frame beta chains. For every CDR3 protein sequence, its rows merge into one entry that carries the most common genes and DNA. The sample profile shows 550,000 to 700,000 distinct CDR3 sequences; 40% of them were found once. The leading ten clones occupy about half of the sample. The sequencing here drew on cultured PBMCs, taken from culture after CMV antigen stimulation. The receptors stem from a human donor in good health (CMV status not recorded). Some clones in this sample may be carry-over from other donors' samples.

This chain uses TRBV4-3 with TRBJ2-7; no clear D. This CDR3 is 14 amino acids long. The germline V and J ends were trimmed by 0 bases and 2 bases, with 8 bases remaining between them. Germline values: CDR1 LGHNA, CDR2 YSLEER. The CDR3 sequence is CASSQDWAAYEQYF. The CDR3 DNA follows: TGCGCCAGCAGCCAAGATTGGGCAGCCTACGAGCAGTACTTC.

V usage is TRBV28 and J usage is TRBJ1-2; D is uncertain. This CDR3 spans 13 amino acids. Trimming stripped 4 bases from V and 4 bases from J, with 10 bases between. Germline CDR1 is MDHEN and CDR2 is SYDVKM. In DNA form, the CDR3 reads TGTGCCAGCAGTTCCCAGCCGACCTATGGCTACACCTTC. This encodes CASSSQPTYGYTF.

V usage is TRBV10-3 and J usage is TRBJ1-2; TRBD1 matches at 7 bases. CDR1 is ENHRY, CDR2 SYGVKD, per germline. The trim removed 7 bases at V and 11 bases at J, leaving 13 bases unmatched. The CDR3 has 13 residues. CDR3 residues: CAIKSARDSPYTF. DNA for the CDR3: TGTGCCATCAAGAGTGCCCGGGACAGCCCTTACACCTTC.

This clonotype was observed a handful of times. V gene TRBV19 combines with J gene TRBJ1-5, with D unresolved. V gave up 3 bases and J gave up 1 base, with 13 bases separating them. Germline CDR1 reads LNHDA; CDR2 reads SQIVND (reference sequence). CDR3 size: 16 residues. CDR3 loop: CASSIRTGSSNQPQHF. The CDR3 DNA reads as TGTGCCAGTAGTATCCGGACGGGAAGCAGCAATCAGCCCCAGCATTTT.

This sequence joins TRBV11-1 and TRBJ2-7; TRBD1 might be the D (6 bases). V gave up 4 bases and J gave up 6 bases, with 10 bases separating them. The CDR3 is 12 residues long. Germline CDR1 reads SGHAT; CDR2 reads FQDESV (reference sequence). The CDR3 reads CASSSHRVEQYF. CDR3 sequence (DNA): TGTGCCAGCAGCTCCCACAGGGTCGAGCAGTACTTC.

This clonotype rates as medium-sized (0.01 to 0.1%). V and J are TRBV7-2 and TRBJ2-2, with TRBD2 matching 10 bases. Germline CDR1 is SGHTA and CDR2 is FQGNSA. V dropped 8 bases and J dropped 1; count of bases not matched to a gene: 4. The length of the CDR3 is 15 residues. In nucleotides, the CDR3 is TGTGCCAGCTCCAGCGGGGGGGGGAACACCGGGGAGCTGTTTTTT. Its translation is CASSSGGGNTGELFF.

V is TRBV19 and J is TRBJ2-2, with no clear D. CDR3 length equals 13 residues. Germline V CDR1 and CDR2: LNHDA, SQIVND (reference sequence). V was cut by 5 bases and J by 6 bases, with 10 bases left in between. The CDR3 spells CASSQYSSGELFF. The CDR3, as DNA: TGTGCCAGTAGTCAATACAGCTCCGGGGAGCTGTTTTTT.

This rearrangement joins TRBV20-1 to TRBJ1-2, with D perhaps TRBD1 (6 bases). The CDR3 sequence is 12 residues long. CDR1 and CDR2 from the germline V gene are DFQATT and SNEGSKA (reference sequence). V shed 5 bases and J shed 6 bases, with 13 bases lying between them. This CDR3 reads CSAAGQYNGYTF. The CDR3 DNA reads as TGCAGTGCTGCAGGACAGTACAATGGCTACACCTTC.

The V gene is TRBV12-3 or TRBV12-4, the J gene TRBJ2-1; tentatively, D is TRBD1 (6 bases). Trimming stripped 7 bases from V and 10 bases from J, with 14 bases between. This CDR3 is 12 amino acids long. The CDR3 here is CASNQQGGEQFF. CDR3 bases: TGTGCCAGCAACCAACAGGGCGGCGAGCAGTTCTTC.

The rearrangement links TRBV12-5 to TRBJ2-1; no reliable D call. This CDR3 comprises 16 residues. Germline-derived CDR1 and CDR2 are LGHNT and FRNRAP. V was pared by 6 bases and J by 1 base, with 16 bases between. This chain's CDR3 is CASGPTGGGSYNEQFF. The CDR3 DNA reads TGTGCTAGTGGCCCAACGGGTGGTGGTTCCTACAATGAGCAGTTCTTC.

This clonotype was seen a few times. This chain links TRBV6-8 with TRBJ1-3; D is unclear. There are 17 residues in the CDR3. V gave up 2 bases and J gave up 0 bases, with 14 bases separating them. Germline V lookup: CDR1 MNHGY, CDR2 SAAAGT. CDR3 DNA: TGTGCCAGCAGTTACGCTAAAGACGGATACTCTGGAAACACCATATATTTT. Amino acid sequence: CASSYAKDGYSGNTIYF.

This clonotype came up a few times. The chain carries TRBV7-6 and TRBJ1-6, with D possibly being TRBD1 (5 bases). The germline gives CDR1 SGHVS, CDR2 FNYEAQ. Trimming stripped 4 bases from V and 7 bases from J, with 11 bases between. The CDR3 is made up of 14 amino acids. The CDR3 loop is CASSSVEGNSPLHF. CDR3 in DNA: TGTGCCAGCAGCTCGGTCGAGGGGAATTCACCCCTCCACTTT.

There are a few counts of this clonotype. This rearrangement joins TRBV10-3 to TRBJ2-5; D might be TRBD1 (6 bases). Germline assignment: CDR1 ENHRY and CDR2 SYGVKD. The length of the CDR3 is 15 residues. V was cut by 0 bases and J by 2 bases, with 10 bases left in between. The CDR3 protein is CAISESRQEQETQYF. The CDR3, as DNA: TGTGCCATCAGTGAGTCGAGACAGGAGCAAGAGACCCAGTACTTC.

The J gene is TRBJ2-7, the V gene TRBV18; maybe TRBD2 (7 bases). Germline lookup yields CDR1 KGHSH and CDR2 LQKENI. Trimming cost V 8 bases and J 6 bases, with 20 bases left between them. The CDR3 covers 14 residues. For the CDR3, the DNA is TGTGCCAGCCACACCGGGGCCGGGGGGCTCGAGCAGTACTTC. Residues: CASHTGAGGLEQYF.

The V call is TRBV7-9, the J call TRBJ1-2; D is undetermined. The V end lost 5 bases, the J end lost 8 bases, and 21 bases lay between the germline ends. Per germline, CDR1 SEHNR and CDR2 FQNEAQ (reference sequence). The CDR3 length is 15 residues. As DNA, the CDR3 is TGTGCCAGCAGCCTGTTCGAGCCCCGCTATGGGGGCTACACCTTC. Protein: CASSLFEPRYGGYTF.

This clonotype has more than one count but fewer than ten. The chain has TRBV7-6 and TRBJ1-3, with a tentative D call TRBD1 (6 bases). The V gene's germline CDR1 is SGHVS and CDR2 FNYEAQ. V shed 5 bases and J shed 7 bases, with 12 bases lying between them. The CDR3 is 13 amino acids. CDR3 region: CASSLPGVNTIYF. CDR3 bases: TGTGCCAGCAGCCTGCCAGGGGTGAACACCATATATTTT.